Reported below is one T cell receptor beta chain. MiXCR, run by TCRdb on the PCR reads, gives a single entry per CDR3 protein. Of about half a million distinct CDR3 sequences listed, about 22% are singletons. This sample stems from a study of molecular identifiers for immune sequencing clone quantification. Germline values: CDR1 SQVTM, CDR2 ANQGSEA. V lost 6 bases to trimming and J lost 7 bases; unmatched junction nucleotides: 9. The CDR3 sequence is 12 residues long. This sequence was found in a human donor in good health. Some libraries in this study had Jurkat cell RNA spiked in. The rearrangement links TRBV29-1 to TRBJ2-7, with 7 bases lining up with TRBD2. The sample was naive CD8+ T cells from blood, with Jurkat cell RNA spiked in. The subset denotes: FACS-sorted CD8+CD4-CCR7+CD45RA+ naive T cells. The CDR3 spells CSVYTPGGEQYF. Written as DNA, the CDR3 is TGCAGCGTATATACCCCGGGAGGAGAGCAGTACTTC.